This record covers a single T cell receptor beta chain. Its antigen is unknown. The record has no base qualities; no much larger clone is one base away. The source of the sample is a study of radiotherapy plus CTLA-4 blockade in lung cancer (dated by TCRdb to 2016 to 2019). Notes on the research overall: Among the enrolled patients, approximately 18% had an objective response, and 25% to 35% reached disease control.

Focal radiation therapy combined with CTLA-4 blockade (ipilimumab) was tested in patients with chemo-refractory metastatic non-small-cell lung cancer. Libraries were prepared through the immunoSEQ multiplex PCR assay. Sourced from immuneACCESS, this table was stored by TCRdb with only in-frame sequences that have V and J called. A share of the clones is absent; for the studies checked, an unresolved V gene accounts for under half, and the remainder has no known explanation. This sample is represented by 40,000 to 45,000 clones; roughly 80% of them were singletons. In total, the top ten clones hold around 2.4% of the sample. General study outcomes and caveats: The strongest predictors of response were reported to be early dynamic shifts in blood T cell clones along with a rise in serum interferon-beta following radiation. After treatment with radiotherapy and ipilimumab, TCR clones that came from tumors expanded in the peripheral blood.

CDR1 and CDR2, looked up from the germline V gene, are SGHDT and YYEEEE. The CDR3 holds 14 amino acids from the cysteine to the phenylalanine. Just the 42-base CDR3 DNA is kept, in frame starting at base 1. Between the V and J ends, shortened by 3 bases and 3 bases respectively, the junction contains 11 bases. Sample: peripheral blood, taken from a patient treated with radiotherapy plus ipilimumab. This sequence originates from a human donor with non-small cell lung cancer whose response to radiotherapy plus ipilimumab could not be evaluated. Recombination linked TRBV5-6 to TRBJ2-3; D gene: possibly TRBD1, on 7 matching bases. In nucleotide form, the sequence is TGTGCCAGCAGCTGGGGGGACAGAACAGATACGCAGTATTTT. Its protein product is CASSWGDRTDTQYF.